A selection of T cell receptor beta chains follows, all from one sample in a study of cytomegalovirus exposure and HLA in healthy donors. Measured with immunoSEQ multiplex PCR; TCRdb has only the in-frame clones, and not every one. The sample includes roughly 220,000 clones, 79% of them seen just once. Sequencing was done on a sample of PBMCs. The origin of the receptors is a middle-aged man in good health and CMV-seronegative. Each CDR3 is given with its conserved first and last residue. Fields, in order: CDR3 DNA, CDR3 protein, J gene, V gene, clone size, D gene. The D gene is left open where the match is weak. Clone size appears in some rows only: once, few, many, or a class for an expanded clone.

cdr3_nt: TGTGCTAGTGGCCCCCAGGGGGCCGGCACCGGGGAGCTGTTTTTT; cdr3_aa: CASGPQGAGTGELFF; j_call: TRBJ2-2; v_call: TRBV12-5; clone_size: .; d_call: TRBD1
cdr3_nt: TGTGCCAGCAATGCAGGGGACAGACCTAATCAGCCCCAGCATTTT; cdr3_aa: CASNAGDRPNQPQHF; j_call: TRBJ1-5; v_call: TRBV6-1; clone_size: .; d_call: TRBD1
cdr3_nt: TGTGCCAGTAGTGTGGACAGAGCCTATGGCTACACCTTC; cdr3_aa: CASSVDRAYGYTF; j_call: TRBJ1-2; v_call: TRBV19; clone_size: .; d_call: .
cdr3_nt: TGCGCCAGCAGCATACAGGGGACCGGGAACACCGGGGAGCTGTTTTTT; cdr3_aa: CASSIQGTGNTGELFF; j_call: TRBJ2-2; v_call: TRBV5-1; clone_size: .; d_call: TRBD1
cdr3_nt: TGTGCCAGCAGTTCCGGCGGGATCACCTACAATGAGCAGTTCTTC; cdr3_aa: CASSSGGITYNEQFF; j_call: TRBJ2-1; v_call: TRBV27; clone_size: .; d_call: .
cdr3_nt: TGTGCCAGCAGTTATGGGCAGGGGGCTCAAGAGACCCAGTACTTC; cdr3_aa: CASSYGQGAQETQYF; j_call: TRBJ2-5; v_call: TRBV28; clone_size: once; d_call: TRBD1
cdr3_nt: TGTGCCAGCAGTTTATCCGCGACAGGGGCTTTCGGAACTGAAGCTTTCTTT; cdr3_aa: CASSLSATGAFGTEAFF; j_call: TRBJ1-1; v_call: TRBV28; clone_size: .; d_call: TRBD1
cdr3_nt: TGTGCCAGCAGCTTAGTAGTTCTCGAACCCAATGAGCAGTTCTTC; cdr3_aa: CASSLVVLEPNEQFF; j_call: TRBJ2-1; v_call: TRBV7-9; clone_size: few; d_call: .
cdr3_nt: TGCGCCAGCAGCTGGGGACTAGCGGGGGACGAGCAGTTCTTC; cdr3_aa: CASSWGLAGDEQFF; j_call: TRBJ2-1; v_call: TRBV5-1; clone_size: .; d_call: TRBD2
cdr3_nt: TGTGCCAGCAGCTTAGTGGTGGGACTCTACTACGAGCAGTACTTC; cdr3_aa: CASSLVVGLYYEQYF; j_call: TRBJ2-7; v_call: TRBV11-2; clone_size: .; d_call: .
cdr3_nt: TGTGCTAGTGGTTTGGGGACTAGCGGGAGTAGCTACGAGCAGTACTTC; cdr3_aa: CASGLGTSGSSYEQYF; j_call: TRBJ2-7; v_call: TRBV12-5; clone_size: once; d_call: TRBD2
cdr3_nt: TGTGCCAGCAGCCCCAGCCAAGAGACCCAGTACTTC; cdr3_aa: CASSPSQETQYF; j_call: TRBJ2-5; v_call: TRBV13; clone_size: .; d_call: .
cdr3_nt: TGTGCCAGCAGTTTATTAGCGGGAGGGCCCTACGAGCAGTACTTC; cdr3_aa: CASSLLAGGPYEQYF; j_call: TRBJ2-7; v_call: TRBV28; clone_size: .; d_call: TRBD2
cdr3_nt: TGTGCCAGCAGCCTCGGGGGGGGGTACTCCTACGAGCAGTACTTC; cdr3_aa: CASSLGGGYSYEQYF; j_call: TRBJ2-7; v_call: TRBV7-6; clone_size: few; d_call: TRBD2
cdr3_nt: TGTGCCATTGCCACAGGGATCGGCAATCAGCCCCAGCATTTT; cdr3_aa: CAIATGIGNQPQHF; j_call: TRBJ1-5; v_call: TRBV28; clone_size: .; d_call: .
cdr3_nt: TGTGCCAGCAGTTTCCACTTGGGACTAGCGGGAGGGAATGAGCAGTTCTTC; cdr3_aa: CASSFHLGLAGGNEQFF; j_call: TRBJ2-1; v_call: TRBV28; clone_size: .; d_call: TRBD2
cdr3_nt: TGTGCCAGCAGTCTTATCACCGGGGAGCTGTTTTTT; cdr3_aa: CASSLITGELFF; j_call: TRBJ2-2; v_call: TRBV2; clone_size: once; d_call: .
cdr3_nt: TGCAGCGTCGACACTAGCTCTGGGGCCAACGTCCTGACTTTC; cdr3_aa: CSVDTSSGANVLTF; j_call: TRBJ2-6; v_call: TRBV29-1; clone_size: .; d_call: .
cdr3_nt: TGTGCCAGCAGTAGCGGACAGGGGCGAAGACAAGAGACCCAGTACTTC; cdr3_aa: CASSSGQGRRQETQYF; j_call: TRBJ2-5; v_call: TRBV11-2; clone_size: .; d_call: TRBD1
cdr3_nt: TGTGCCAGCAGCGTAGATAGCGGGCGCTACAATGAGCAGTTCTTC; cdr3_aa: CASSVDSGRYNEQFF; j_call: TRBJ2-1; v_call: TRBV9; clone_size: .; d_call: TRBD2
cdr3_nt: TGTGCCAGCAGCTCGACAGATACGCAGTATTTT; cdr3_aa: CASSSTDTQYF; j_call: TRBJ2-3; v_call: TRBV11-2; clone_size: .; d_call: .
cdr3_nt: TGTGCCAGCAGACCACAGGGTTCCCACGAGCAGTACTTC; cdr3_aa: CASRPQGSHEQYF; j_call: TRBJ2-7; v_call: TRBV28; clone_size: few; d_call: .
cdr3_nt: TGTGCCAGCAGTTCCTCGGGACTAGCGGGAGTGCGGTCCTACAATGAGCAGTTCTTC; cdr3_aa: CASSSSGLAGVRSYNEQFF; j_call: TRBJ2-1; v_call: TRBV27; clone_size: once; d_call: TRBD2
cdr3_nt: TGTGCCAGCAGCCCCGGGGGGAATTCCAGGGCCAACGTCCTGACTTTC; cdr3_aa: CASSPGGNSRANVLTF; j_call: TRBJ2-6; v_call: TRBV5-4; clone_size: .; d_call: TRBD2
cdr3_nt: TGTGCCAGCAGCTTTTTGGCTAGCGGCGGCTACGAGCAGTACTTC; cdr3_aa: CASSFLASGGYEQYF; j_call: TRBJ2-7; v_call: TRBV5-4; clone_size: .; d_call: TRBD2
cdr3_nt: TGTGCCAGCAGCTTCCTAGCGGACAATGAGCAGTTCTTC; cdr3_aa: CASSFLADNEQFF; j_call: TRBJ2-1; v_call: TRBV14; clone_size: .; d_call: TRBD2
cdr3_nt: TGTGCCAGCAGCGATGGGACAGGAGGATACGAGCAGTACTTC; cdr3_aa: CASSDGTGGYEQYF; j_call: TRBJ2-7; v_call: TRBV5-4; clone_size: once; d_call: TRBD1
cdr3_nt: TGTGCCAGCAGGGAGGCAGGGGTAAAGGGGGATACGCAGTATTTT; cdr3_aa: CASREAGVKGDTQYF; j_call: TRBJ2-3; v_call: TRBV6-5; clone_size: .; d_call: .
cdr3_nt: TGTGCCAGTAGTATAGTTCCGACAGCGTCTGTTAACACCTTC; cdr3_aa: CASSIVPTASVNTF; j_call: TRBJ1-2; v_call: TRBV19; clone_size: .; d_call: .
cdr3_nt: TGTGCCAGCAGACACAGGGGCTCTACTCCTAGTGAGCAGTTCTTC; cdr3_aa: CASRHRGSTPSEQFF; j_call: TRBJ2-1; v_call: TRBV6-5; clone_size: .; d_call: TRBD1
cdr3_nt: TGTGCCAGCGGACTAGCGGGAGTCAGGAATGAGCAGTTCTTC; cdr3_aa: CASGLAGVRNEQFF; j_call: TRBJ2-1; v_call: TRBV27; clone_size: .; d_call: TRBD2
cdr3_nt: TGTGCCAGCAGTTACTCGGGACAAAGTAATTCACCCCTCCACTTT; cdr3_aa: CASSYSGQSNSPLHF; j_call: TRBJ1-6; v_call: TRBV6-5; clone_size: .; d_call: .
cdr3_nt: TGTGCCTGGAGTCAACAACCGGGCACTGAAGCTTTCTTT; cdr3_aa: CAWSQQPGTEAFF; j_call: TRBJ1-1; v_call: TRBV30; clone_size: .; d_call: .
cdr3_nt: TGTGCCAGCAGTCCAGGGGGGGGCTACACCTTC; cdr3_aa: CASSPGGGYTF; j_call: TRBJ1-2; v_call: TRBV25-1; clone_size: .; d_call: TRBD1
cdr3_nt: TGTGCCAGCAGGGGGACTAGCGGCTACGAGCAGTACTTC; cdr3_aa: CASRGTSGYEQYF; j_call: TRBJ2-7; v_call: TRBV6-1; clone_size: .; d_call: TRBD2
cdr3_nt: TGTGCCAGCAGCTTAGCCCCCCATCCGAGCTCCTACGAGCAGTACTTC; cdr3_aa: CASSLAPHPSSYEQYF; j_call: TRBJ2-7; v_call: TRBV11-2; clone_size: .; d_call: .
cdr3_nt: TGCGCCAGCAGTGACCTCGGGACTAGCAGCACAGATACGCAGTATTTT; cdr3_aa: CASSDLGTSSTDTQYF; j_call: TRBJ2-3; v_call: TRBV10-1; clone_size: .; d_call: TRBD2
cdr3_nt: TGTGCCAGCAGTCAGACGGGGGCAACTAATGAAAAACTGTTTTTT; cdr3_aa: CASSQTGATNEKLFF; j_call: TRBJ1-4; v_call: TRBV6-6; clone_size: .; d_call: .
cdr3_nt: TGTGCCAGCAGCCTGGGGACTAGCGGGAGGGCCTCGTACACCGGGGAGCTGTTTTTT; cdr3_aa: CASSLGTSGRASYTGELFF; j_call: TRBJ2-2; v_call: TRBV5-4; clone_size: .; d_call: TRBD2
cdr3_nt: TGCGCCAGCACCCAGGGACAGGGGGCTTCTGGAAACACCATATATTTT; cdr3_aa: CASTQGQGASGNTIYF; j_call: TRBJ1-3; v_call: TRBV5-1; clone_size: .; d_call: TRBD1
cdr3_nt: TGTGCCAGCAGCCTTATAGCGGGAGGATACAATGAGCAGTTCTTC; cdr3_aa: CASSLIAGGYNEQFF; j_call: TRBJ2-1; v_call: TRBV14; clone_size: few; d_call: TRBD2
cdr3_nt: TGTGCCAGCAGCTTGGCGGGACCCCCTTTGGAGCAGTACTTC; cdr3_aa: CASSLAGPPLEQYF; j_call: TRBJ2-5; v_call: TRBV13; clone_size: .; d_call: .
cdr3_nt: TGTGCTAGTGGTCTTAGCGGGAGTCGGGAGCAGTTCTTC; cdr3_aa: CASGLSGSREQFF; j_call: TRBJ2-1; v_call: TRBV12-5; clone_size: .; d_call: TRBD2
cdr3_nt: TGTGCCAGCAGTTTGGGTATGGGGCGGCCCCAGCATTTT; cdr3_aa: CASSLGMGRPQHF; j_call: TRBJ1-5; v_call: TRBV27; clone_size: .; d_call: .
cdr3_nt: TGTGCCAGCAGTGAAGGACAGGGTCGTAATTCACCCCTCCACTTT; cdr3_aa: CASSEGQGRNSPLHF; j_call: TRBJ1-6; v_call: TRBV6-1; clone_size: few; d_call: TRBD1
cdr3_nt: TGTGCCAGCTCACCAGCTCTGGGGGGACGCTACGAGCAGTACTTC; cdr3_aa: CASSPALGGRYEQYF; j_call: TRBJ2-7; v_call: TRBV18; clone_size: .; d_call: .
cdr3_nt: TGTGCCATCAGTGACCGGGACAGGGGGCGTCTGGCCACTGAAGCTTTCTTT; cdr3_aa: CAISDRDRGRLATEAFF; j_call: TRBJ1-1; v_call: TRBV10-3; clone_size: .; d_call: TRBD1
cdr3_nt: TGCGCCAGCACTAGGGACGGGAGCCCCTACGAGCAGTACTTC; cdr3_aa: CASTRDGSPYEQYF; j_call: TRBJ2-7; v_call: TRBV5-1; clone_size: .; d_call: .
cdr3_nt: TGTGCCAGCAGCTCTATCCTCATGAACACTGAAGCTTTCTTT; cdr3_aa: CASSSILMNTEAFF; j_call: TRBJ1-1; v_call: TRBV2; clone_size: .; d_call: .
cdr3_nt: TGTGCCAGCAGCTTAAGTAGCGGGATTCCCTCCTACGAGCAGTACTTC; cdr3_aa: CASSLSSGIPSYEQYF; j_call: TRBJ2-7; v_call: TRBV11-2; clone_size: .; d_call: TRBD2
cdr3_nt: TGTGCCAGCAGTGAAGAGGGGGATAGCAATCAGCCCCAGCATTTT; cdr3_aa: CASSEEGDSNQPQHF; j_call: TRBJ1-5; v_call: TRBV2; clone_size: .; d_call: .
cdr3_nt: TGTGCCAGCAGCTCCCTGGCGGGAGGGACTCAAGAGACCCAGTACTTC; cdr3_aa: CASSSLAGGTQETQYF; j_call: TRBJ2-5; v_call: TRBV4-2; clone_size: .; d_call: TRBD2
cdr3_nt: TGCAGCGCCGCTGAGGGAGAGACTGAAGCTTTCTTT; cdr3_aa: CSAAEGETEAFF; j_call: TRBJ1-1; v_call: TRBV29-1; clone_size: .; d_call: .
cdr3_nt: TGCGCCAGCACCACGGAGGCTAGCGGCCACAATGAGCAGTTCTTC; cdr3_aa: CASTTEASGHNEQFF; j_call: TRBJ2-1; v_call: TRBV5-1; clone_size: .; d_call: TRBD2
cdr3_nt: TGCGCCAGCAGCCTGGGAACAGCCAGCTCCTACGAGCAGTACTTC; cdr3_aa: CASSLGTASSYEQYF; j_call: TRBJ2-7; v_call: TRBV5-1; clone_size: .; d_call: .
cdr3_nt: TGTGCCAGCAGTTTATCAGGGGACTATGGCTACACCTTC; cdr3_aa: CASSLSGDYGYTF; j_call: TRBJ1-2; v_call: TRBV27; clone_size: .; d_call: .
cdr3_nt: TGTGCCAGCAGAATTATAGACAGGGGAGCGGGGCAGCCCCAGCATTTT; cdr3_aa: CASRIIDRGAGQPQHF; j_call: TRBJ1-5; v_call: TRBV28; clone_size: .; d_call: TRBD1
cdr3_nt: TGTGCCAGCAGTGCCCAAGCGAGGCCCCAGCATTTT; cdr3_aa: CASSAQARPQHF; j_call: TRBJ1-5; v_call: TRBV28; clone_size: once; d_call: .
cdr3_nt: TGTGCCTGGGGCCACCTCCGGACAGGGTATGGCTACACCTTC; cdr3_aa: CAWGHLRTGYGYTF; j_call: TRBJ1-2; v_call: TRBV30; clone_size: .; d_call: TRBD1
cdr3_nt: TGTGCCAGCAGCCGGGACATAGGTGCCAATGAGCAGTTCTTC; cdr3_aa: CASSRDIGANEQFF; j_call: TRBJ2-1; v_call: TRBV6-9; clone_size: .; d_call: .